This is a list of T cell receptor beta chains from one sample in a study of vaccination and CD4 T cells after COVID-19. Their specific antigens are unknown. TCRdb reprocessed the PCR reads via MiXCR and lists one record per CDR3 protein. Among 10,000 to 12,000 distinct CDR3 sequences listed, under 80% were seen once. Sequenced sample: CD4+ T cells from blood, cultured in vitro. The receptors were sampled from a human donor who had recovered from COVID-19. Both conserved end residues are part of each CDR3. D genes are given only for firm matches. Expanded clones get a size class; other rows say once, few or many, or leave the size out.

j_call d_call cdr3_length clone_size v_call cdr3_aa cdr3_nt
TRBJ1-2 TRBD1 14 . TRBV7-2 CASSPQGANYGYTF TGTGCCAGCAGCCCGCAGGGGGCTAACTATGGCTACACCTTC
TRBJ2-5 TRBD1 13 . TRBV28 CASRTGGRETQYF TGTGCCAGCAGGACAGGGGGGCGAGAGACCCAGTACTTC
TRBJ2-1 . 12 . TRBV7-9 CASSLQGNEQFF TGTGCCAGCAGCTTACAGGGCAATGAGCAGTTCTTC
TRBJ2-5 . 14 . TRBV27 CASSMGLGGETQYF TGTGCCAGCAGCATGGGTCTCGGAGGGGAGACCCAGTACTTC
TRBJ2-3 TRBD2 17 . TRBV7-6 CASSAGLAGGPRDTQYF TGTGCCAGCAGCGCCGGACTAGCGGGAGGGCCGAGAGATACGCAGTATTTT
TRBJ1-6 . 15 once TRBV20-1 CSARVGTSGGSPLHF TGCAGTGCTAGAGTTGGCACGTCGGGTGGGTCACCCCTCCACTTT
TRBJ1-2 . 17 once TRBV7-2 CASSRGGATPTNYGYTF TGTGCCAGCAGCCGCGGCGGGGCCACACCAACTAACTATGGCTACACCTTC
TRBJ1-6 . 14 . TRBV11-2 CASSLEAGRSPLHF TGTGCCAGCAGCTTAGAGGCTGGGCGCTCACCCCTCCACTTT
TRBJ2-7 . 16 . TRBV6-5 CASSYSIQGANYEQYF TGTGCCAGCAGTTACTCGATTCAGGGCGCAAACTACGAGCAGTACTTC
TRBJ1-4 TRBD1 14 . TRBV27 CASSVQGLGEKLFF TGTGCCAGCAGCGTACAGGGGCTCGGTGAAAAACTGTTTTTT
TRBJ1-1 . 13 . TRBV20-1 CSARGTVGTEAFF TGCAGTGCTAGAGGGACAGTGGGCACTGAAGCTTTCTTT
TRBJ2-1 TRBD2 16 . TRBV9 CASSVRGRGELNEQFF TGTGCCAGCAGCGTACGCGGGAGGGGAGAACTAAATGAGCAGTTCTTC
TRBJ2-5 . 15 . TRBV28 CASSLTSGGQETQYF TGTGCCAGCAGTTTAACATCCGGGGGCCAAGAGACCCAGTACTTC
TRBJ1-5 . 13 . TRBV7-2 CASSLGPQAPQHF TGTGCCAGCAGCTTAGGGCCGCAGGCGCCCCAGCATTTT
TRBJ1-5 . 12 . TRBV19 CASLGHNQPQHF TGTGCCAGTTTGGGCCACAATCAGCCCCAGCATTTT
TRBJ2-3 TRBD2 16 . TRBV5-1 CASSLPGAGGTDTQYF TGCGCCAGCAGCCTCCCAGGAGCGGGAGGCACAGATACGCAGTATTTT
TRBJ2-2 TRBD2 15 large TRBV20-1 CSASRLAGGTGELFF TGCAGTGCTAGTAGACTAGCGGGAGGGACCGGGGAGCTGTTTTTT
TRBJ1-2 . 15 . TRBV6-1 CASSDSEHPPYGYTF TGTGCCAGCAGTGACTCTGAGCACCCCCCCTATGGCTACACCTTC
TRBJ1-5 TRBD1 16 . TRBV7-2 CASSLNTGGGGQPQHF TGTGCCAGCAGCTTAAACACAGGGGGCGGAGGGCAGCCCCAGCATTTT
TRBJ1-2 . 17 . TRBV20-1 CSALHGQWEVKVDGYTF TGCAGTGCTCTCCACGGACAGTGGGAGGTCAAGGTCGATGGCTACACCTTC
TRBJ1-2 . 14 few TRBV27 CASSSPGADYGYTF TGTGCCAGCAGTTCTCCAGGGGCGGACTATGGCTACACCTTC
TRBJ2-3 . 11 . TRBV28 CASRDTDTQYF TGTGCCAGCAGGGACACAGATACGCAGTATTTT
TRBJ1-5 . 12 . TRBV19 CASKFGNQPQHF TGTGCCAGTAAATTTGGCAATCAGCCCCAGCATTTT